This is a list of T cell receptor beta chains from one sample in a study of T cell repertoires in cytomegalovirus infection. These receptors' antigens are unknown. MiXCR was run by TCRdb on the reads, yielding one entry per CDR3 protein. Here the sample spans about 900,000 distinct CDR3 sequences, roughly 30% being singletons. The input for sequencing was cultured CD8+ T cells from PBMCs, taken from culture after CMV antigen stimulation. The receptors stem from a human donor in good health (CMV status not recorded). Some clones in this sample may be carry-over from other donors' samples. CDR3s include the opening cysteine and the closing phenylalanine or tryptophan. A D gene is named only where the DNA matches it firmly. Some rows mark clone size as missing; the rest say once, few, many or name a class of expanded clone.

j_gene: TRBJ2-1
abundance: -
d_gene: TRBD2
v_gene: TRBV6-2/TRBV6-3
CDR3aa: CASSSLSGTSIHNEQFF
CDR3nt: TGTGCCAGCAGTTCCTTATCCGGGACTAGTATCCACAATGAGCAGTTCTTC

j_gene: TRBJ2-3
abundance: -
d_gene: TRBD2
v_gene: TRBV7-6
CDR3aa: CASSDSSGGKGTDTQYF
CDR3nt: TGTGCCAGCAGCGATTCTAGCGGGGGCAAAGGCACAGATACGCAGTATTTT

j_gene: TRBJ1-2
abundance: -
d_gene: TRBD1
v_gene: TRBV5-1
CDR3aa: CASSSLKRTGIYGYTF
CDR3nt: TGCGCCAGCAGCTCCTTGAAGCGGACAGGGATCTATGGCTACACCTTC

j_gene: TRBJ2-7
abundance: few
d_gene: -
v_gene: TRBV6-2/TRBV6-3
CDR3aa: CASSIPGVPSYEQYF
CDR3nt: TGTGCCAGCAGTATCCCAGGCGTACCCTCCTACGAGCAGTACTTC

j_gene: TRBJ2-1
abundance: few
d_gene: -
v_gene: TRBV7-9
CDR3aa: CASSLARADNEQFF
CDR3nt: TGTGCCAGCAGCTTAGCTAGGGCAGACAATGAGCAGTTCTTC

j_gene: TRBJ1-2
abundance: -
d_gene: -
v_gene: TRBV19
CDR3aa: CASSPLVDYGYTF
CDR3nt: TGTGCCAGTAGTCCCCTAGTCGACTATGGCTACACCTTC

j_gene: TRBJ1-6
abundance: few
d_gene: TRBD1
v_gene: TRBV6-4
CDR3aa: CASRPWDRDRSPLHF
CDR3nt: TGTGCCAGCAGACCCTGGGACAGGGATCGGTCACCCCTCCACTTT

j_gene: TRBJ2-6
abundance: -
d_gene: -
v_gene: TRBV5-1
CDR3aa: CASSWLVLNSGANVLTF
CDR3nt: TGCGCCAGCAGCTGGTTAGTACTTAATTCTGGGGCCAACGTCCTGACTTTC

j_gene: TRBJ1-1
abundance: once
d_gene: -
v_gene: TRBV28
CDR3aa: CASTIAGGTEAFF
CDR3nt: TGTGCCAGCACAATTGCGGGGGGCACTGAAGCTTTCTTT

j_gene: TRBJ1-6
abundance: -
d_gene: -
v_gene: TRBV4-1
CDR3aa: CASSQESAANSPLHF
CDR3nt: TGCGCCAGCAGCCAAGAGTCGGCAGCCAATTCACCCCTCCACTTT

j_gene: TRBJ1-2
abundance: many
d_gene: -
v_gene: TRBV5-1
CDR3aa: CASSLATGSSYGYTF
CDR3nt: TGCGCCAGCAGCTTGGCCACGGGGTCCTCCTATGGCTACACCTTC

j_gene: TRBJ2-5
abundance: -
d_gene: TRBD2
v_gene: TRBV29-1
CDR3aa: CSVPLAGMTQYF
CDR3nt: TGCAGCGTTCCACTAGCGGGCATGACCCAGTACTTC

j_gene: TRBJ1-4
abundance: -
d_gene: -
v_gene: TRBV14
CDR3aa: CVSSQGEKLFF
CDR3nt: TGTGTCAGCAGCCAAGGGGAAAAACTGTTTTTT

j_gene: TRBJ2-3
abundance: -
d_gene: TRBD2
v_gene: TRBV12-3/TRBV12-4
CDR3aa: CASSSSGAATDTQYF
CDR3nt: TGTGCCAGCAGTTCGAGCGGGGCCGCGACAGATACGCAGTATTTT

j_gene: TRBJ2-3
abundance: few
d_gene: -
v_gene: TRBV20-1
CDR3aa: CSARVPVGTQLTSTDTQYF
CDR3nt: TGCAGTGCTAGAGTTCCTGTTGGGACGCAACTTACTAGCACAGATACGCAGTATTTT

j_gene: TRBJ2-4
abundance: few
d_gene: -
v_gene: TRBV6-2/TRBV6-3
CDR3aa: CASSYRMGQGLQYF
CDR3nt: TGTGCCAGCAGTTATCGGATGGGGCAAGGGCTTCAGTACTTC

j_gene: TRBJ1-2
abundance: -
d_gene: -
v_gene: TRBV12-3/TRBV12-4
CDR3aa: CTSSLGSYGYTF
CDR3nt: TGTACCAGCAGTTTAGGCAGCTATGGCTACACCTTC

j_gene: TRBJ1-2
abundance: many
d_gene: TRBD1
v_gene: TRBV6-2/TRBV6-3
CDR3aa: CASGRDRGRLGYTF
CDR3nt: TGTGCCAGCGGCCGGGACAGGGGGCGCCTGGGCTACACCTTC

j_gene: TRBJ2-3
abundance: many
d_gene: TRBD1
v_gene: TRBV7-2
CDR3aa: CASSFKGDRGLSSTDTQYF
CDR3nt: TGTGCCAGCAGCTTTAAAGGGGACAGGGGGCTGTCTAGCACAGATACGCAGTATTTT

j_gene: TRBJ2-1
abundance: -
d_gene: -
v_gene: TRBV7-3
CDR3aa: CASSLRRDGEQFF
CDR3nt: TGTGCCAGCAGCCTCAGACGCGACGGGGAGCAGTTCTTC

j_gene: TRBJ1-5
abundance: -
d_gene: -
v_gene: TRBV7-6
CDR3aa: CASSSSLNQPQHF
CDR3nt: TGTGCCAGCAGCTCCTCACTCAATCAGCCCCAGCATTTT

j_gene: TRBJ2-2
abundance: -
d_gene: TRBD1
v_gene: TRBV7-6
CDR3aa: CASSTDRGRAGELFF
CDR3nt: TGTGCCAGCAGCACGGACAGGGGGCGCGCCGGGGAGCTGTTTTTT

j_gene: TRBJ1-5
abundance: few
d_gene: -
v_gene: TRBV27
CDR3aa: CVSSSQGVNQPQHF
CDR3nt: TGTGTCAGCAGCTCACAGGGCGTCAATCAGCCCCAGCATTTT

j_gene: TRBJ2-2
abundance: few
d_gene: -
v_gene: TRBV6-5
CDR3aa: CASSYESPPFGTGELFF
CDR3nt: TGTGCCAGCAGTTACGAAAGCCCCCCGTTCGGTACCGGGGAGCTGTTTTTT

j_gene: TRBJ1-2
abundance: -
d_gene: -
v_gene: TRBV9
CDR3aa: CASKAGFGYTF
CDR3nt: TGTGCCAGTAAAGCAGGGTTTGGCTACACCTTC

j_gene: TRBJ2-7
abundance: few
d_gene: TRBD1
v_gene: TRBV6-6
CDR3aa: CASSYHRGRRMEQYF
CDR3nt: TGTGCCAGCAGTTATCACAGGGGGCGAAGAATGGAGCAGTACTTC

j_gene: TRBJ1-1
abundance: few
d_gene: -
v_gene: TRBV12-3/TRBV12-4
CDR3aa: CASSPLTGAFF
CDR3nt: TGTGCCAGCAGTCCCCTTACTGGAGCTTTCTTT

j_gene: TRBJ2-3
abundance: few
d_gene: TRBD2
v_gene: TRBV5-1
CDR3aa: CASSLASSGDTQYF
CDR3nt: TGCGCCAGCAGCTTGGCCTCTAGCGGAGATACGCAGTATTTT

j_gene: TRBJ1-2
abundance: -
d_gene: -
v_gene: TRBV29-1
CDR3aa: CSAMGGNFFYGYTF
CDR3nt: TGCAGCGCCATGGGGGGAAACTTCTTCTATGGCTACACCTTC

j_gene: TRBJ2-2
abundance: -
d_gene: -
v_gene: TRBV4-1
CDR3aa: CASSQVSENTGELFF
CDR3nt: TGCGCCAGCAGCCAAGTATCAGAGAACACCGGGGAGCTGTTTTTT

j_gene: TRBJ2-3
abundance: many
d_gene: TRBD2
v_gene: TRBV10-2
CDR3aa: CASRGLAGGTDTQYF
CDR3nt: TGCGCCAGCAGGGGACTAGCGGGGGGCACAGATACGCAGTATTTT

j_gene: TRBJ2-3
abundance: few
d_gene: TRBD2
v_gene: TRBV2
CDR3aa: CASRGTSDSTDTQYF
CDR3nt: TGTGCCAGCAGGGGGACTAGCGATAGCACAGATACGCAGTATTTT

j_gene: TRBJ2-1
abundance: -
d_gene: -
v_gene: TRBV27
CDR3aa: CASSVTGRENEQFF
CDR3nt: TGTGCCAGCAGTGTCACGGGCCGGGAGAATGAGCAGTTCTTC

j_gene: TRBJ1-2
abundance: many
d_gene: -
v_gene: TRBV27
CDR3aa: CASSLTSGELPYGYTF
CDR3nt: TGTGCCAGCAGTTTGACCAGTGGGGAGCTACCCTATGGCTACACCTTC

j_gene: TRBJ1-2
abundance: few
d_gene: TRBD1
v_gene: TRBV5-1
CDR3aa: CASSLRTGDDLHGYTF
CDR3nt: TGCGCCAGCAGCCTACGGACAGGCGACGACCTCCATGGCTACACCTTC

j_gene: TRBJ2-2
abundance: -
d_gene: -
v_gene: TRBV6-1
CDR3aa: CAGGLYDTGELFF
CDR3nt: TGTGCCGGTGGGTTGTACGACACCGGGGAGCTGTTTTTT

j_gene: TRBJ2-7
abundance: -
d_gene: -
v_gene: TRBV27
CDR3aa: CVSSRPLDEQYF
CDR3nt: TGTGTCAGCAGCAGACCACTAGACGAGCAGTACTTC

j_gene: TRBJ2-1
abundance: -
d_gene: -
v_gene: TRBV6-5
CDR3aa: CASSYFYHSYNEQFF
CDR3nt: TGTGCCAGCAGTTACTTCTACCACTCCTACAATGAGCAGTTCTTC

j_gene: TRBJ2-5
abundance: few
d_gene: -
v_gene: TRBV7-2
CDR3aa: CASSPTGPAVETQYF
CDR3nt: TGTGCCAGCAGCCCCACGGGGCCAGCTGTAGAGACCCAGTACTTC

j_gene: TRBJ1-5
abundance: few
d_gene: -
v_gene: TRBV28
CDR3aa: CASNRRQISNQPQHF
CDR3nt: TGTGCCTCAAACCGGAGGCAAATTAGCAATCAGCCCCAGCATTTT

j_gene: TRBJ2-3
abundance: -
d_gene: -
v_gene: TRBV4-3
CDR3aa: CASSQEVGGASTDTQYF
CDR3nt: TGCGCCAGCAGCCAAGAAGTCGGCGGGGCTAGCACAGATACGCAGTATTTT

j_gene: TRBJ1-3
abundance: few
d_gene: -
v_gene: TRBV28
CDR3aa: CASSLGGARAHSGNTIYF
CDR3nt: TGTGCCAGCAGTCTCGGGGGGGCCAGGGCTCACTCTGGAAACACCATATATTTT

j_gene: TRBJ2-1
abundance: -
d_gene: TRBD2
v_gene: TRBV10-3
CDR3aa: CAISGGTSGTSSYNEQFF
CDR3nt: TGTGCCATCAGTGGCGGGACTAGCGGGACGAGCTCCTACAATGAGCAGTTCTTC

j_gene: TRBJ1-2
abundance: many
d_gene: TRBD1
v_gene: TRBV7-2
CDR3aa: CASSPQLTGWGYTF
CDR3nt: TGTGCCAGCAGCCCCCAATTGACAGGGTGGGGCTACACCTTC

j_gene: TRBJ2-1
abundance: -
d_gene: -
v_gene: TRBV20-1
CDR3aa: CSARGQGRRGDEQFF
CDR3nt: TGCAGTGCTAGGGGGCAGGGGCGCCGTGGCGATGAGCAGTTCTTC

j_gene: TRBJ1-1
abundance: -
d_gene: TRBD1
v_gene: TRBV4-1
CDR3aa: CASSLGQGAMNTEAFF
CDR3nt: TGCGCCAGCAGTCTAGGACAGGGGGCGATGAACACTGAAGCTTTCTTT

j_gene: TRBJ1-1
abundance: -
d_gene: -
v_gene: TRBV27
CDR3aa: CASSWQGGGTEAFF
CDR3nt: TGTGCCAGCAGTTGGCAAGGGGGAGGTACTGAAGCTTTCTTT

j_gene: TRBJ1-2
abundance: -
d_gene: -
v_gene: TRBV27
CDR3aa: CASSPRGPNYGYTF
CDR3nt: TGTGCCAGCAGCCCGAGGGGCCCTAACTATGGCTACACCTTC

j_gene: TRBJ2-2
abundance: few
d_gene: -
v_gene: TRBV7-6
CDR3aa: CASSPGGGASGELFF
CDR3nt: TGTGCCAGCAGCCCCGGTGGAGGGGCTTCCGGGGAGCTGTTTTTT

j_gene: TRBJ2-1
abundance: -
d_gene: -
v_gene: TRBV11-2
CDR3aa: CASSFPTFHDFLPTQGSYNEQFF
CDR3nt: TGTGCCAGCAGCTTCCCCACATTTCATGACTTTCTACCCACCCAAGGCTCCTACAATGAGCAGTTCTTC

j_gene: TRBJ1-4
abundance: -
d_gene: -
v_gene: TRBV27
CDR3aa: CASSLGSKDEKLFF
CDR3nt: TGTGCCAGCAGTTTAGGGTCCAAGGATGAAAAACTGTTTTTT

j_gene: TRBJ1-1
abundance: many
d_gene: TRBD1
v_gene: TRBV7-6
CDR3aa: CASSLGRGPVTEAFF
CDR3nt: TGTGCCAGCAGCTTAGGCAGGGGGCCGGTCACTGAAGCTTTCTTT

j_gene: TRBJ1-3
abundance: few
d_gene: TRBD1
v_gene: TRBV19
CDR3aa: CASSGRDRQFTWSGNTIYF
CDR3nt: TGTGCCAGTAGTGGTCGGGACAGGCAATTCACCTGGTCTGGAAACACCATATATTTT

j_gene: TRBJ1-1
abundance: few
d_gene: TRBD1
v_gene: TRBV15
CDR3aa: CATSRNRGVETEAFF
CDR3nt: TGTGCCACCAGCAGAAACAGGGGAGTAGAGACTGAAGCTTTCTTT

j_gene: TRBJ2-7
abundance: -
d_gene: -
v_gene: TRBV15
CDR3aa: CATSRDRKGYPYEQYF
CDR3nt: TGTGCCACCAGCAGAGATCGAAAGGGATACCCCTACGAGCAGTACTTC

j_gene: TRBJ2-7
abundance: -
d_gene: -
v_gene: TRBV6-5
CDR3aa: CASGVPYEQYF
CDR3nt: TGTGCCAGCGGGGTCCCCTACGAGCAGTACTTC

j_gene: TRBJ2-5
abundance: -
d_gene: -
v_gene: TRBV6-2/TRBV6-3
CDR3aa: CASSFSPSGAQYF
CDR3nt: TGTGCCAGCAGTTTTAGCCCCTCCGGGGCCCAGTACTTC